This T cell receptor (beta chain) stems from a study of neoadjuvant anti-PD-1 for oral cavity cancer. Study information: Nivolumab at 3 mg/kg was mostly given biweekly, three to four doses, pre-surgery.

As regards this clone: The antigen remains unidentified.

Regarding time point: after neoadjuvant nivolumab, at surgical resection. The table came from immunoSEQ multiplex PCR; TCRdb's copy has only in-frame clones and leaves some out. The sample carries around 25,000 clones, around 26% recorded once. Study-wide results and limits: TCR analyses covered only a few patients per response group. Treg/Th17 ratio rose with pretreatment blood and fell with post-treatment tumor TCRbeta clonality.

The material was tumor tissue, obtained after nivolumab (anti-PD-1) treatment. This receptor was identified in a person aged 40 to 85 with oral cavity squamous cell carcinoma.

CDR3 in DNA: TGTGCCAGCAGTTACGGGACTAGCGGGAGGGGATACACCGGGGAGCTGTTTTTT. Translation gives CASSYGTSGRGYTGELFF. The chain couples TRBV27 to TRBJ2-2; 16 bases are a match to TRBD2. V was clipped by 4 bases and J by 3 bases; unmatched bases: 5. The CDR3 covers 18 residues. Per germline, CDR1 MNHEY and CDR2 SMNVEV (reference sequence).